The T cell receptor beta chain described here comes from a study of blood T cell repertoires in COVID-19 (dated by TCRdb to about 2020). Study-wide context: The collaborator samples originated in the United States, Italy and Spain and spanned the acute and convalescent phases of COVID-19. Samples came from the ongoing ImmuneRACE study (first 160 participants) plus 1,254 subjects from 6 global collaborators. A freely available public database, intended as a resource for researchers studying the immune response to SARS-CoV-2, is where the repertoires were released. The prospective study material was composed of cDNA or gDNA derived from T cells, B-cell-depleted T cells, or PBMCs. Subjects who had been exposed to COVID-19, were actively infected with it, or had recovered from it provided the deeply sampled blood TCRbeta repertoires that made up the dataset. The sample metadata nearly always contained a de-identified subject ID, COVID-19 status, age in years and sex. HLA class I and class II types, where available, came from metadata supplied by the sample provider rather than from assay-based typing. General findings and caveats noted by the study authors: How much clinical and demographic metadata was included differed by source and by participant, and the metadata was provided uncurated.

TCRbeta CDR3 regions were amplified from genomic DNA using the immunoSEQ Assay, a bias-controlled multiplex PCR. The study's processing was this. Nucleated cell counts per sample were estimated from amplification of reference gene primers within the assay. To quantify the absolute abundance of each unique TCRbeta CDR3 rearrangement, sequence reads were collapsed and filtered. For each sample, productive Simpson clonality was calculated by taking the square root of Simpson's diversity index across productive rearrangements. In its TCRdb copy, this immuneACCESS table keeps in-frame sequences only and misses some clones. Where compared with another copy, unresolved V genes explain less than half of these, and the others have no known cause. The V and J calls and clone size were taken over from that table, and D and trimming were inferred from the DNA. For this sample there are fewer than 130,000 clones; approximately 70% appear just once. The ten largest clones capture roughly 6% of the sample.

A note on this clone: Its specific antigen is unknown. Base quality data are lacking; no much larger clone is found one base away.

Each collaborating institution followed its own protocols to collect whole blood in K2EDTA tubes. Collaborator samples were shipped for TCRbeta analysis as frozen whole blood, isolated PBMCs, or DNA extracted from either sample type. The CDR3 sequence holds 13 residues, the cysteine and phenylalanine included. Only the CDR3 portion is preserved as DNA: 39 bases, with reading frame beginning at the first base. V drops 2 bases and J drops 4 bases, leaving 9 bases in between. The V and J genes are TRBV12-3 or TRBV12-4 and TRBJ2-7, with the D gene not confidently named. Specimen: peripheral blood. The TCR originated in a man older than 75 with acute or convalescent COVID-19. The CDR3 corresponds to CASSLLPGYEQYF. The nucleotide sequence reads TGTGCCAGCAGTTTACTGCCCGGTTACGAGCAGTACTTC.